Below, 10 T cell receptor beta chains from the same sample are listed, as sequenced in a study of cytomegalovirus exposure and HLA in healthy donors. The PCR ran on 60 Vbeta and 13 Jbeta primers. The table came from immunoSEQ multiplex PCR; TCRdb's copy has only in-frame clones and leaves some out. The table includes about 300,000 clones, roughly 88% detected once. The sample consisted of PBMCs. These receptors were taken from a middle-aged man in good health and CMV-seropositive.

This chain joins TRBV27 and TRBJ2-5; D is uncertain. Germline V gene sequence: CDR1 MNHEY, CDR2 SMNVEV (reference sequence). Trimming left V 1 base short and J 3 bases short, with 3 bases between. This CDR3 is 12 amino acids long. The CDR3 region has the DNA TGTGCCAGCAGTTTATTAAAAGAGACCCAGTACTTC. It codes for CASSLLKETQYF.

CDR3 in DNA: TGTGCCAGCAGTTATACAGGGATATCGGCCAATGAGCAGTTCTTC. This gives the protein CASSYTGISANEQFF. The V gene is TRBV28, the J gene TRBJ2-1; D is perhaps TRBD1 (6 bases). Germline CDR1 is MDHEN and CDR2 is SYDVKM. CDR3 size: 15 residues. V lost 4 bases and J 6 bases, leaving 16 bases between the germline ends.

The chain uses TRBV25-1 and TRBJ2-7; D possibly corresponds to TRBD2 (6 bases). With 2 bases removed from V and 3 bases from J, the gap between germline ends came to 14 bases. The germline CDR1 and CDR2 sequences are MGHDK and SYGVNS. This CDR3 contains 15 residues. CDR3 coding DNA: TGTGCCAGCAGTGAACTTAGCGGTCGAGGCTACGAGCAGTACTTC. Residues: CASSELSGRGYEQYF.

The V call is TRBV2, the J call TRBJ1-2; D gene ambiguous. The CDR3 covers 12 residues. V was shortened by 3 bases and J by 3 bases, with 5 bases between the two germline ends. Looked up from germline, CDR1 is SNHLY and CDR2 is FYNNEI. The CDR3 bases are TGTGCCAGCAGTGAGCAGGACTATGGCTACACCTTC. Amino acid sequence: CASSEQDYGYTF.

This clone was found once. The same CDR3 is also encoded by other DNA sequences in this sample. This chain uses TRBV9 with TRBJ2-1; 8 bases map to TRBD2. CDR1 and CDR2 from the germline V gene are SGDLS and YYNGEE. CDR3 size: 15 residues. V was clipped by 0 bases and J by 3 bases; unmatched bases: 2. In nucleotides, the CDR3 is TGTGCCAGCAGCGTAGATAGCGGGATCTACAATGAGCAGTTCTTC. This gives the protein CASSVDSGIYNEQFF.

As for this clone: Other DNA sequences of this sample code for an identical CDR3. As DNA, the CDR3 is TGTGCCAGCAGCTTGGGACGGGCCTACGAGCAGTACTTC. It is translated as CASSLGRAYEQYF. V gene TRBV5-6 combines with J gene TRBJ2-7, with D hard to call. Deletions cut 0 bases from V and 2 bases from J, with 6 bases between. The CDR3 runs to 13 residues. Germline-derived CDR1 and CDR2 are SGHDT and YYEEEE. The whole variable domain, remainder taken from reference TRBV5-6 and TRBJ2-7, is DAGVTQSPTHLIKTRGQQVTLRCSPKSGHDTVSWYQQALGQGPQFIFQYYEEEERQRGNFPDRFSGHQFPNYSSELNVNALLLGDSALYLCASSLGRAYEQYFGPGTRLTVT.

The CDR3 region is CASSPTSGRAYEQYF. Here the CDR3 DNA reads TGTGCCAGCAGTCCGACTAGCGGGAGGGCCTACGAGCAGTACTTC. The chain combines TRBV6-6 with TRBJ2-7, with 14 bases matching TRBD2. V dropped 5 bases and J dropped 2; count of bases not matched to a gene: 2. CDR1 MNHNY and CDR2 SVGAGI come from the germline V gene (reference sequence). This CDR3 has 15 residues.

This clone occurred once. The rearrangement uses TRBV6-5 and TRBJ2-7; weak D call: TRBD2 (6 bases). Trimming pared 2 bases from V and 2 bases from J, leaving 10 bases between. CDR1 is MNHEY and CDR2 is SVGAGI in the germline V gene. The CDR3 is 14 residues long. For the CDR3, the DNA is TGTGCCAGCAGTTACGGCGGGACCCCCTACGAGCAGTACTTC. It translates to CASSYGGTPYEQYF.

CDR3 residues: CASSFRQGQTQYF. CDR3 in DNA: TGTGCCAGCAGCTTCCGACAGGGTCAGACCCAGTACTTC. V gene TRBV9 combines with J gene TRBJ2-5; TRBD1 matches 7 bases. V was pared by 4 bases and J by 6 bases, with 6 bases of the junction left unmatched. The germline CDR1 and CDR2 sequences are SGDLS and YYNGEE. CDR3 length: 13 amino acids.

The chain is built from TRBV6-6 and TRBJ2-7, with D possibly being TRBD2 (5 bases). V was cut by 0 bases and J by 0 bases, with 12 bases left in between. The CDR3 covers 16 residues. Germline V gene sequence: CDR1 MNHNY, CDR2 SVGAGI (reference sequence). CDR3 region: CASSYSRVVPSYEQYF. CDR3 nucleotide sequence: TGTGCCAGCAGTTACTCGAGGGTCGTACCCTCCTACGAGCAGTACTTC.